This T cell receptor (beta chain) was sequenced for a study of regulatory T cells in long-lasting Graves disease. Both iRepertoire HTBI primers and Arm-PCR of CDR3 regions were used to build the TCR beta libraries. TCRdb ran MiXCR on the multiplex PCR reads and lists one entry per CDR3 protein. The table lists around 480,000 distinct CDR3 sequences, about 15% of them singletons, with 25% in the top ten. Regarding time point: newly diagnosed GD, antithyroid drugs for less than 3 months. Preparation of the TCR library used RNA extracted from PBMCs. Per the germline V gene, CDR1 is KGHSH and CDR2 is LQKENI. The CDR3 is made up of 15 amino acids. With 0 bases removed from V and 11 bases from J, the gap between germline ends came to 18 bases. This clonotype showed up many times. The antigen remains undetermined. Study findings and constraints: It was in persistent disease that TRBV28, TRBJ1-2 and TRBJ2-5 were favored.

Separately, the same data were catalogued under a study of T cells in Graves' hyperthyroidism and ophthalmopathy.

Sample: peripheral blood mononuclear cells (PBMCs), taken at new diagnosis, from a patient treated with antithyroid drugs. This receptor was obtained from a woman aged 35 to 60 with Graves disease. The chain combines TRBV18 with TRBJ2-3; tentatively, D is TRBD2 (6 bases). The CDR3 DNA follows: TGTGCCAGCTCACCACCGGCGGGGCCGTCCGCACGGCAGTATTTT. It is translated as CASSPPAGPSARQYF.